Each of the 11 T cell receptor beta chains below was sequenced from the same sample in a study of blood T cell repertoires in COVID-19. Profiled with immunoSEQ multiplex PCR; TCRdb holds only in-frame clones, not every one. Of 130,000 or so clones listed, about four fifths are singletons. Sequenced sample: peripheral blood. These receptors all stem from a human donor in a cohort sampled during active COVID-19.

The V gene is TRBV28, the J gene TRBJ2-3; D may be TRBD2 (6 bases). CDR1 MDHEN and CDR2 SYDVKM come from the germline V gene. Trimming stripped 2 bases from V and 9 bases from J, with 9 bases between. This CDR3 has 12 amino acids. CDR3 DNA: TGTGCCAGCAGTTTACGACTAGGCACGCAGTATTTT. This gives the protein CASSLRLGTQYF. Filled out from reference TRBV28 and TRBJ2-3, the complete variable domain reads DVKVTQSSRYLVKRTGEKVFLECVQDMDHENMFWYRQDPGLGLRLIYFSYDVKMKEKGDIPEGYSVSREKKERFSLILESASTNQTSMYLCASSLRLGTQYFGPGTRLTVL.

The chain recombines TRBV7-9 with TRBJ1-2; TRBD1 aligns across 10 bases. Germline CDR1 and CDR2: SEHNR and FQNEAQ (reference sequence). Trimming cost V 7 bases and J 2 bases; bases outside gene matches: 4. The CDR3 length is 14 residues. The CDR3 loop reads CASTQTGGNYGYTF. In DNA, the CDR3 is TGTGCCAGCACCCAGACAGGGGGCAACTATGGCTACACCTTC.

The chain carries TRBV6-5 and TRBJ2-7; TRBD1 matches at 7 bases. The CDR3 length is 13 residues. Trimming at V came to 6 bases and at J to 6 bases, leaving 8 bases not matched to a gene. Germline V lookup: CDR1 MNHEY, CDR2 SVGAGI. The CDR3 loop is CASSDRDGAEQYF. Written as DNA, the CDR3 is TGTGCCAGCAGCGACAGGGATGGTGCCGAGCAGTACTTC.

The V call is TRBV27, the J call TRBJ1-4; weak D call: TRBD1 (6 bases). Germline V CDR1 and CDR2: MNHEY, SMNVEV (reference sequence). The CDR3 has 18 amino acids. Trimming took off 6 bases at V and 0 bases at J, with 20 bases between the two ends. CDR3 DNA sequence: TGTGCCAGCAGCCGAGAACCGGGACACAGTGCAACTAATGAAAAACTGTTTTTT. This gives the protein CASSREPGHSATNEKLFF. Based on the CDR3 plus reference TRBV27 and TRBJ1-4, the full variable domain is EAQVTQNPRYLITVTGKKLTVTCSQNMNHEYMSWYRQDPGLGLRQIYYSMNVEVTDKGDVPEGYKVSRKEKRNFPLILESPSPNQTSLYFCASSREPGHSATNEKLFFGSGTQLSVL.

V gene TRBV14 combines with J gene TRBJ1-1; TRBD1 matches at 9 bases. Germline V gives CDR1 SGHDN, CDR2 FVKESK. With 0 bases clipped from V and 1 base from J, the junction kept 12 bases outside the gene matches. CDR3 length: 19 amino acids. CDR3 nucleotides: TGTGCCAGCAGCCAAGAAGTACTGGGACAGGGCATGCAGAACACTGAAGCTTTCTTT. This sequence encodes CASSQEVLGQGMQNTEAFF.

The V call is TRBV19, the J call TRBJ2-3; D perhaps matches TRBD1 (7 bases). Germline lookup yields CDR1 LNHDA and CDR2 SQIVND (reference sequence). Trimming left V 3 bases short and J 6 bases short, with 13 bases between. This CDR3 contains 14 residues. CDR3 sequence (DNA): TGTGCCAGTAGTATGACAGGGACTTTGGATACGCAGTATTTT. Protein sequence: CASSMTGTLDTQYF.

The J gene is TRBJ2-1, the V gene TRBV7-2; 8 positions match TRBD2. In germline, CDR1 is SGHTA, CDR2 FQGNSA. CDR3 size: 16 residues. Germline trimming cut 5 bases from V and 4 bases from J; bases unmatched to any gene: 10. The CDR3 DNA reads TGTGCCAGCAGCGTTTCCGGGAGGGCAAGGTACAATGAGCAGTTCTTC. It yields the protein CASSVSGRARYNEQFF.

The rearrangement joins TRBV18 to TRBJ2-1, with TRBD2 identical over 7 bases. The V gene's germline CDR1 is KGHSH and CDR2 LQKENI. This CDR3 contains 15 residues. The junction had 12 bases not matched to a gene; V was cut back by 4 bases and J by 9 bases. The CDR3 is CASSLGTTSAGEQFF. The DNA of the CDR3 is TGTGCCAGCTCACTTGGGACCACTAGCGCCGGTGAGCAGTTCTTC.

The chain employs TRBV12-3 or TRBV12-4 and TRBJ2-3; unclear D gene. The CDR3 has 12 residues. V shed 6 bases and J shed 2 bases, with 6 bases lying between them. This CDR3 is CASSYLTDTQYF. CDR3 DNA sequence: TGTGCCAGCAGCTACCTCACAGATACGCAGTATTTT.

The chain couples TRBV11-2 to TRBJ1-1; D unresolved. V gave up 5 bases and J gave up 3 bases, with 7 bases separating them. This CDR3 has 12 residues. Germline CDR1 and CDR2: SGHAT and FQNNGV. Written as DNA, the CDR3 is TGTGCCAGCAGCGCGGCGGACACTGAAGCTTTCTTT. Its translation is CASSAADTEAFF.

The V call is TRBV30, the J call TRBJ1-6; 10 positions match TRBD1. Germline V lookup: CDR1 GTSNPN, CDR2 SVGIG (reference sequence). Trimming at V came to 3 bases and at J to 6 bases, leaving 5 bases not matched to a gene. The CDR3 is 15 residues long. CDR3 DNA: TGTGCCTGGAGAGACAGGGGGCTGCGTAATTCACCCCTCCACTTT. Amino acid sequence: CAWRDRGLRNSPLHF.